These T cell receptor beta chains were read from a single sample in a study of PD-L1 blockade in urothelial cancer. The method was immunoSEQ multiplex PCR; TCRdb's version includes in-frame clones alone and lacks a portion of them. Of hundreds of clones listed, about a third are singletons. The source material was tumor tissue, sampled before atezolizumab (anti-PD-L1) treatment. Receptors originate from a man aged 55 to 70 with urothelial cancer. The CDR3 runs from the conserved cysteine through the conserved F or W. A D gene is named only where the DNA matches it firmly.

. TRBV5-1 CASSLRSPPLDEQFF
TRBD2 TRBV15 CATSTQDGGAQETQYF
. TRBV6-8 CASSDFGNSPLHF
. TRBV18 CASTPFDNEQFF
TRBD1 TRBV4-1 CASSHSATGEYEQYF
. TRBV18 CASSPRDDEQYF
. TRBV15 CATSRDGVRSYNEQFF
. TRBV18 CASSPTGLLAFF
. TRBV25-1 CASSWQGTEQYF
TRBD1 TRBV9 CASSVGGTGLNYGYTF
TRBD2 TRBV6-8 CASPGLAGWGADMQYF
. TRBV9 CASSDPRGVGNTEAFF
. TRBV6-1 CASSEEGVTGYGYTF
TRBD1 TRBV28 CASSGTGWVYGYTF